These 28 T cell receptor beta chains share one sample of origin, sequenced in a study of T cell repertoires in cytomegalovirus infection. TCRdb independently ran MiXCR on the reads; one entry per CDR3 protein. The table shows under 500,000 distinct CDR3 sequences, with roughly 42% occurring only once. The antigens for these receptors are not known. Sequencing used cultured PBMCs, obtained from culture after CMV antigen stimulation. All receptors come from a human donor in good health (CMV status not recorded). Some clones in this sample may be carry-over from other donors' samples.

This clonotype was observed many times. This rearrangement joins TRBV7-2 to TRBJ2-7; TRBD2 agrees at 14 bases. Trimming took 5 bases from V and 5 from J; bases not matched to a gene: 14. The CDR3 extends over 18 amino acids. Germline assignment: CDR1 SGHTA and CDR2 FQGNSA. DNA for the CDR3: TGTGCCAGCAGCCCAAGAGGGGGACTAGCGGGAGAACTCAACGAGCAGTACTTC. Its protein is CASSPRGGLAGELNEQYF.

This clonotype appeared a few times. The chain combines TRBV7-2 with TRBJ2-5; D is perhaps TRBD2 (5 bases). The CDR3 is made up of 16 amino acids. Germline V gene data show CDR1 as SGHTA and CDR2 as FQGNSA. The V end lost 1 base, the J end lost 5 bases, and 17 bases lay between the germline ends. CDR3 bases: TGTGCCAGCAGCTTAGGGAGAGGACCGGGAAGGGAGACCCAGTACTTC. It specifies CASSLGRGPGRETQYF.

In its sample, this clonotype was seen many times. CDR3 protein: CASSYGQTLYEQYF. CDR3 sequence (DNA): TGTGCCAGCAGCTATGGACAGACCCTCTACGAGCAGTACTTC. This chain connects TRBV7-2 to TRBJ2-7, with D possibly TRBD1 on 6 matching bases. CDR3 length equals 14 residues. V shed 4 bases and J shed 3 bases, with 13 bases lying between them. Germline CDR1 reads SGHTA; CDR2 reads FQGNSA. The complete variable domain, with remaining parts taken from reference TRBV7-2 and TRBJ2-7, reads GAGVSQSPSNKVTEKGKDVELRCDPISGHTALYWYRQSLGQGLEFLIYFQGNSAPDKSGLPSDRFSAERTGGSVSTLTIQRTQQEDSAVYLCASSYGQTLYEQYFGPGTRLTVT.

This chain connects TRBV12-3 or TRBV12-4 to TRBJ2-7, with TRBD1 matching 8 bases. V gave up 3 bases and J gave up 0 bases; unmatched junction bases: 4. The CDR3 spans 15 residues. The CDR3 loop reads CASSFWTGSSYEQYF. CDR3 nucleotide sequence: TGTGCCAGCAGTTTCTGGACAGGGAGCTCCTACGAGCAGTACTTC.

The chain joins TRBV18 to TRBJ2-5, with D possibly being TRBD1 (7 bases). This CDR3 region has 16 residues. V lost 4 bases, J lost 1 base, and 16 bases lay in between. Per the germline V gene, CDR1 is KGHSH and CDR2 is LQKENI. This chain's CDR3 is CASSRPQGRFQETQYF. In DNA, the CDR3 is TGTGCCAGCTCACGGCCACAGGGGAGGTTCCAAGAGACCCAGTACTTC.

There are a few counts of this clonotype. V usage is TRBV20-1 and J usage is TRBJ1-1; D is uncertain. CDR1 and CDR2 (germline): DFQATT, SNEGSKA (reference sequence). Trimming took 1 base from V and 0 from J, leaving 6 bases between them. This CDR3 region has 13 residues. The CDR3 nucleotides read TGCAGTGCTAGAGGCCAGATGAACACTGAAGCTTTCTTT. It yields the protein CSARGQMNTEAFF.

The chain employs TRBV7-4 and TRBJ2-5; D gene uncertain. V was shortened by 1 base and J by 10 bases, with 25 bases between the two germline ends. CDR1 and CDR2 (germline): SGHVT, SQSDAQ. The CDR3 loop spans 17 amino acids. The CDR3 reads CASSLDKWGTPTVFQYF. CDR3 coding DNA: TGTGCCAGCAGCTTAGATAAATGGGGAACACCGACGGTCTTCCAGTACTTC.

J is TRBJ2-5 and V is TRBV7-4; TRBD1 aligns across 8 bases. CDR3 length equals 18 residues. V lost 1 base and J lost 2; bases outside the gene matches: 12. The germline CDR1 and CDR2 sequences are SGHVT and SQSDAQ. The CDR3 coding sequence is TGTGCCAGCAGCTTAGGTTCCTACCCGGGACAGGTTCAAGAGACCCAGTACTTC. Translating gives CASSLGSYPGQVQETQYF.

This chain uses TRBV7-2 with TRBJ2-1; D possibly corresponds to TRBD2 (7 bases). V was cut by 2 bases and J by 6 bases, with 20 bases left in between. The CDR3 is 17 amino acids. Germline V lookup: CDR1 SGHTA, CDR2 FQGNSA. The CDR3 DNA is TGTGCCAGCAGCTTATTCGGAACGGGGGGCCTAACCAATGAGCAGTTCTTC. It codes for CASSLFGTGGLTNEQFF.

This clonotype was counted at least ten times. The chain links TRBV7-2 to TRBJ2-7; 14 bases map to TRBD2. Germline lookup yields CDR1 SGHTA and CDR2 FQGNSA. Trimming cost V 4 bases and J 7 bases; bases outside gene matches: 3. The CDR3 totals 14 residues. The CDR3 sequence is CASSSGLAGEEQYF. The CDR3 coding sequence is TGTGCCAGCAGCTCGGGACTAGCGGGAGAGGAGCAGTACTTC.

This clonotype came up many times. The chain carries TRBV7-2 and TRBJ2-3, with TRBD2 matching 7 bases. CDR1 is SGHTA, CDR2 FQGNSA, per germline. Trimming cost V 3 bases and J 2 bases; bases outside gene matches: 5. The CDR3 is made up of 15 amino acids. The CDR3 nucleotides read TGTGCCAGCAGCTTTGCAGCGGGGACCACAGATACGCAGTATTTT. Translated, it gives CASSFAAGTTDTQYF. Complete variable domain (other parts from reference TRBV7-2 and TRBJ2-3): GAGVSQSPSNKVTEKGKDVELRCDPISGHTALYWYRQSLGQGLEFLIYFQGNSAPDKSGLPSDRFSAERTGGSVSTLTIQRTQQEDSAVYLCASSFAAGTTDTQYFGPGTRLTVL.

This clonotype was seen ten or more times. The J gene is TRBJ2-2, the V gene TRBV7-2; tentative D call: TRBD2 (6 bases). CDR1 and CDR2 (germline): SGHTA, FQGNSA. Trimming pared 8 bases from V and 4 bases from J, leaving 17 bases between. The CDR3 has 15 amino acids. CDR3 sequence: CASPGETSSTGELFF. CDR3 nucleotides: TGTGCCAGCCCGGGAGAGACAAGCTCCACCGGGGAGCTGTTTTTT.

This clonotype was found many times. The chain carries TRBV7-8 and TRBJ2-3; 7 positions agree with TRBD2. Per the germline V gene, CDR1 is SGHVS and CDR2 is FQNEAQ. The CDR3 is 15 amino acids. J lost 0 bases, V lost 2 bases, and 2 bases had no gene match. The chain's CDR3 is CASSLYSGSTDTQYF. In DNA form, the CDR3 reads TGTGCCAGCAGCTTATATAGCGGGAGCACAGATACGCAGTATTTT.

This clonotype came up a few times. The J gene is TRBJ2-3, the V gene TRBV7-9; TRBD2 matches 10 bases. V lost 6 bases, J lost 6 bases, and 9 bases stayed unmatched. The length of the CDR3 is 15 residues. Germline V gene sequence: CDR1 SEHNR, CDR2 FQNEAQ (reference sequence). The CDR3 here is CASSSSSGSGDTQYF. The DNA of the CDR3 is TGTGCCAGCAGTTCGTCTAGCGGGAGCGGGGATACGCAGTATTTT.

The chain carries TRBV7-2 and TRBJ2-1; the match to TRBD2 covers 12 bases. Germline trimming cut 1 base from V and 1 base from J; bases unmatched to any gene: 11. Germline V lookup: CDR1 SGHTA, CDR2 FQGNSA. The CDR3 totals 20 residues. CDR3 loop: CASSLEGRLAGGQSYNEQFF. The DNA of the CDR3 is TGTGCCAGCAGCTTAGAAGGGCGCCTAGCGGGAGGGCAATCCTACAATGAGCAGTTCTTC.

This clonotype came up a few times. The V and J genes are TRBV19 and TRBJ2-5, with D unresolved. The germline V gene has CDR1 LNHDA and CDR2 SQIVND (reference sequence). CDR3 length equals 13 residues. Trimming removed 4 bases at V and 5 bases at J, with 11 bases between. CDR3 DNA sequence: TGTGCCAGTAGTACCGTAGCTGACGAGACCCAGTACTTC. Translated, it gives CASSTVADETQYF.

This chain joins TRBV18 and TRBJ2-1; D is possibly TRBD1 or TRBD2 (5 bases each). The V end lost 0 bases, the J end lost 11 bases, and 17 bases lay between the germline ends. Germline V gives CDR1 KGHSH, CDR2 LQKENI. This CDR3 comprises 15 residues. The CDR3 nucleotides are TGTGCCAGCTCACCACCGTCAGGAAAGGGACGGAAGCAGTTCTTC. This translates into CASSPPSGKGRKQFF.

This clonotype was seen a handful of times. The chain joins TRBV7-2 to TRBJ2-1; D unresolved. This CDR3 is 11 amino acids long. The V gene lost 0 bases and the J gene lost 9 bases, with 3 bases spanning the gap. The germline CDR1 and CDR2 sequences are SGHTA and FQGNSA. The CDR3 bases are TGTGCCAGCAGCTTAGCGTTTGAGCAGTTCTTC. It encodes CASSLAFEQFF.

The chain has TRBV24-1 and TRBJ2-5; D gene ambiguous. Trimming left V 4 bases short and J 5 bases short, with 13 bases between. Germline V lookup: CDR1 KGHDR, CDR2 SFDVKD. The CDR3 has 14 residues. The CDR3: CATSDRNLEETQYF. The CDR3 coding sequence is TGTGCCACCAGTGACCGAAACCTGGAGGAGACCCAGTACTTC.

The chain has TRBV7-6 and TRBJ2-7; D is undetermined. From germline, CDR1 is SGHVS and CDR2 FNYEAQ. The CDR3 runs to 15 residues. V was clipped by 4 bases and J by 3 bases, with 16 bases between them. The DNA of the CDR3 is TGTGCCAGCAGCTCGCCAAGAGGCACTCACTACGAGCAGTACTTC. It codes for CASSSPRGTHYEQYF.

The rearrangement joins TRBV28 to TRBJ2-1; D uncertain. Between the trimmed V and J ends, which lost 5 bases and 5 bases, there was a span of 10 bases. This CDR3 is 13 amino acids long. The germline V gene encodes CDR1 MDHEN and CDR2 SYDVKM. The CDR3: CASSLSQDNEQFF. CDR3 sequence (DNA): TGTGCCAGCAGTCTGAGCCAGGACAATGAGCAGTTCTTC.

The chain combines TRBV2 with TRBJ2-1; TRBD2 agrees at 11 bases. The length of the CDR3 is 17 residues. Per germline, CDR1 SNHLY and CDR2 FYNNEI. Germline trimming cut 7 bases from V and 5 bases from J; bases unmatched to any gene: 13. CDR3 DNA: TGTGCCAGCAACCGGGACCCTACTAGCGGGAGAAACAATGAGCAGTTCTTC. Translation: CASNRDPTSGRNNEQFF.

The chain carries TRBV5-4 and TRBJ1-6; D unresolved. The ends were cut back, 4 bases at V and 9 bases at J, with 8 bases in the middle. Germline values: CDR1 SGHNT, CDR2 YYREEE (reference sequence). This CDR3 region has 12 residues. DNA of the CDR3: TGTGCCAGCAGCCTGGAAGGTTCACCCCTCCACTTT. Translation: CASSLEGSPLHF.

The chain combines TRBV7-6 with TRBJ2-7, with D perhaps matching TRBD2 (5 bases). Trimming shortened V by 5 bases and J by 4 bases, and 18 bases separated the two germline ends. Germline CDR1 reads SGHVS; CDR2 reads FNYEAQ. The CDR3 runs to 15 residues. CDR3 loop: CASSQSLSGIYEQYF. CDR3 coding DNA: TGTGCCAGCAGCCAGTCATTAAGCGGAATATACGAGCAGTACTTC. The variable domain in full, completed from reference TRBV7-6 and TRBJ2-7, reads GAGVSQSPRYKVTKRGQDVALRCDPISGHVSLYWYRQALGQGPEFLTYFNYEAQQDKSGLPNDRFSAERPEGSISTLTIQRTEQRDSAMYRCASSQSLSGIYEQYFGPGTRLTVT.

The rearrangement uses TRBV6-2 or TRBV6-3 and TRBJ2-7; D possibly corresponds to TRBD1 (6 bases). CDR1 MNHEY and CDR2 SVGEGT come from the germline V gene. This CDR3 spans 14 amino acids. Trimming stripped 6 bases from V and 3 bases from J, with 15 bases between. CDR3 DNA sequence: TGTGCCAGCAGAGCGGCAGGGGATCTCTACGAGCAGTACTTC. It codes for CASRAAGDLYEQYF.

The chain links TRBV12-3 or TRBV12-4 to TRBJ1-5, with a tentative D call TRBD1 (5 bases). This CDR3 is 14 amino acids long. Deletions cut 8 bases from V and 0 bases from J, with 11 bases between. CDR3 DNA: TGTGCCAGCGCCCAGGGAGGTAGCAATCAGCCCCAGCATTTT. This codes for CASAQGGSNQPQHF.

The chain uses TRBV19 and TRBJ2-1; tentatively, D is TRBD1 or TRBD2 (5 bases each). The germline gives CDR1 LNHDA, CDR2 SQIVND (reference sequence). This CDR3 is built from 15 residues. Between the trimmed V and J ends, which lost 4 bases and 0 bases, there was a span of 10 bases. Written as DNA, the CDR3 is TGTGCCAGTAGTAAGAATGGGGGCTCCTACAATGAGCAGTTCTTC. This codes for CASSKNGGSYNEQFF.

This clonotype was observed a handful of times. The chain joins TRBV7-2 to TRBJ2-7; tentatively, D is TRBD1 (6 bases). The CDR3 runs to 15 residues. Germline V gene data show CDR1 as SGHTA and CDR2 as FQGNSA. The V and J ends lost 5 bases and 4 bases respectively, with 18 bases between them. In nucleotides, the CDR3 is TGTGCCAGCAGCCGGACCCGGGGCAGGGGTTACGAGCAGTACTTC. Translation: CASSRTRGRGYEQYF. Looking up the rest from reference TRBV7-2 and TRBJ2-7 gives the full variable domain: GAGVSQSPSNKVTEKGKDVELRCDPISGHTALYWYRQSLGQGLEFLIYFQGNSAPDKSGLPSDRFSAERTGGSVSTLTIQRTQQEDSAVYLCASSRTRGRGYEQYFGPGTRLTVT.